The clone carrying this T cell receptor beta chain came up many times. Its specificity is unknown. This entry comes from a study of human T cells and chemical hapten exposure. Study-level points and caveats: With regard to DPC sensitization, TCRs above 1 in 1000 frequency did not change.

This sample's time point: pre-sensitization, week 0. Treatment in this sample: therapeutic diphenylcyclopropenone sensitization with weekly scalp DPC. Only after blood had been drawn was each patch test applied. TCRdb itself ran the RACE reads through MiXCR, one entry per CDR3 protein. The sample carries around 380,000 distinct CDR3 sequences, 5.5% recorded once. This CDR3 region has 15 residues. Germline CDR1 MNHEY, CDR2 SVGAGI. Trimming took 6 bases from V and 0 from J, leaving 12 bases between them. Sequencing was performed on whole blood, taken in connection with sensitization to the hapten diphenylcyclopropenone (DPC). V is TRBV6-5 and J is TRBJ1-5; unclear D gene. This TCR derives from a woman aged 18-35 years with alopecia areata. Some clones in this sample may be carry-over from other donors' samples. This CDR3 reads CASSPMSGSNQPQHF. The CDR3 nucleotides read TGTGCCAGCAGCCCCATGTCGGGTAGCAATCAGCCCCAGCATTTT.